One and the same sample provided the 17 T cell receptor beta chains below, sequenced in a study of lymphopenia after photon versus proton radiotherapy. TCRdb's table, derived via immunoSEQ multiplex PCR, lists solely in-frame clones and lacks some. The top ten clones hold less than 4% of a sample with about 12,000 clones, about 90% of them seen once. Sequencing was performed on peripheral blood, taken from a patient treated with proton-based radiotherapy. The receptors come from a man in his 60s with pancreatic cancer.

This chain links TRBV30 with TRBJ2-1; tentative D call: TRBD1 (6 bases). The CDR3 extends over 16 amino acids. Germline values: CDR1 GTSNPN, CDR2 SVGIG (reference sequence). The V end lost 0 bases, the J end lost 2 bases, and 14 bases lay between the germline ends. The CDR3 DNA follows: TGTGCCTGGAGTGTACAGGGATCGTTGACCTACAATGAGCAGTTCTTC. Encoded protein: CAWSVQGSLTYNEQFF.

The chain couples TRBV7-2 to TRBJ2-6, with D possibly being TRBD1 or TRBD2 (5 bases each). V lost 5 bases to trimming and J lost 1 base, with 18 bases between them. From germline, CDR1 is SGHTA and CDR2 FQGNSA. This CDR3 region has 18 residues. The CDR3 DNA sequence: TGTGCCAGCAGCCCTCATACCGGGACCCCATCTGGGGCCAACGTCCTGACTTTC. This translates into CASSPHTGTPSGANVLTF.

This clone was seen only a few times. The V call is TRBV2, the J call TRBJ1-1; D might be TRBD1 (5 bases). Germline-derived CDR1 and CDR2 are SNHLY and FYNNEI. Trimming took 4 bases from V and 6 from J, leaving 12 bases between them. The CDR3 is made up of 13 amino acids. The CDR3 reads CASSVREASEAFF. CDR3 DNA sequence: TGTGCCAGCAGTGTCAGGGAGGCCTCTGAAGCTTTCTTT.

CDR3 region: CASRLPSGSTGELFF. CDR3 DNA sequence: TGTGCCAGTAGACTTCCTAGCGGGAGCACCGGGGAGCTGTTTTTT. The V and J genes are TRBV19 and TRBJ2-2; 10 bases are shared with TRBD2. Germline V gives CDR1 LNHDA, CDR2 SQIVND (reference sequence). The V gene end was trimmed by 6 bases and the J gene end by 4 bases; junction bases not matched to a gene: 5. The CDR3 extends over 15 amino acids.

The chain joins TRBV9 to TRBJ1-3, with D hard to call. Germline V gene lookup returns CDR1 SGDLS and CDR2 YYNGEE. This CDR3 has 18 amino acids. The ends were cut back, 4 bases at V and 0 bases at J, with 20 bases in the middle. CDR3 bases: TGTGCCAGCAGCCCCACAAACCCTCGACCGTACTCTGGAAACACCATATATTTT. This translates into CASSPTNPRPYSGNTIYF.

The gene calls are TRBV7-9 and TRBJ1-6; D gene uncertain. The CDR3 covers 12 residues. V dropped 2 bases and J dropped 7 bases, with 3 bases sitting between them. The germline CDR1 and CDR2 sequences are SEHNR and FQNEAQ (reference sequence). In DNA form, the CDR3 reads TGTGCCAGCAGCTTACAAAATTCACCCCTCCACTTT. Its translation is CASSLQNSPLHF.

The chain is built from TRBV2 and TRBJ2-2; weak D call: TRBD2 (6 bases). The CDR3 totals 16 residues. Germline V lookup: CDR1 SNHLY, CDR2 FYNNEI. V was shortened by 6 bases and J by 5 bases, with 19 bases between the two germline ends. CDR3 nucleotides: TGTGCCAGCAGCCCTCGGGACTCGTCGTTTACCGGGGAGCTGTTTTTT. The encoded protein is CASSPRDSSFTGELFF. The whole variable domain, filled in from reference TRBV2 and TRBJ2-2, reads EPEVTQTPSHQVTQMGQEVILRCVPISNHLYFYWYRQILGQKVEFLVSFYNNEISEKSEIFDDQFSVERPDGSNFTLKIRSTKLEDSAMYFCASSPRDSSFTGELFFGEGSRLTVL.

In its sample, this clone was seen once. The genes are TRBV4-1 and TRBJ1-6, with D perhaps TRBD1 (5 bases). CDR3 size: 17 residues. Germline V lookup: CDR1 MGHRA, CDR2 YSYEKL. V lost 0 bases, J lost 6 bases, and 15 bases lay in between. The DNA of the CDR3 is TGCGCCAGCAGCCAAGACGTTGCGTCCGGGGGTAATTCACCCCTCCACTTT. It translates to CASSQDVASGGNSPLHF.

This chain uses TRBV7-8 with TRBJ2-7; perhaps D is TRBD1 or TRBD2 (5 bases each). V was clipped by 0 bases and J by 0 bases, with 9 bases between them. CDR3 length equals 15 residues. Germline-derived CDR1 and CDR2 are SGHVS and FQNEAQ. The CDR3 reads CASSLAGVSSYEQYF. CDR3 coding DNA: TGTGCCAGCAGCTTAGCGGGGGTTAGCTCCTACGAGCAGTACTTC. Looking up the rest from reference TRBV7-8 and TRBJ2-7 gives the full variable domain: GAGVSQSPRYKVAKRGQDVALRCDPISGHVSLFWYQQALGQGPEFLTYFQNEAQLDKSGLPSDRFFAERPEGSVSTLKIQRTQQEDSAVYLCASSLAGVSSYEQYFGPGTRLTVT.

This rearrangement joins TRBV6-6 to TRBJ2-7; tentatively, D is TRBD1 (5 bases). The CDR3 covers 12 residues. In germline, CDR1 is MNHNY, CDR2 SVGAGI (reference sequence). Trimming removed 2 bases from V and 5 bases from J, with 7 bases in between. As DNA, the CDR3 is TGTGCCAGCAGTTACCAAGGGGACGAGCAGTACTTC. Encoded protein: CASSYQGDEQYF.

The chain recombines TRBV7-2 with TRBJ2-1; no firm D call. V gave up 4 bases and J gave up 9 bases, with 10 bases separating them. The length of the CDR3 is 12 residues. Germline V gene data show CDR1 as SGHTA and CDR2 as FQGNSA. CDR3 sequence reads: CASSSYSREQFF. The CDR3 region has the DNA TGTGCCAGCAGCTCCTATTCCCGTGAGCAGTTCTTC. Supplemented by reference TRBV7-2 and TRBJ2-1, the full variable domain reads GAGVSQSPSNKVTEKGKDVELRCDPISGHTALYWYRQSLGQGLEFLIYFQGNSAPDKSGLPSDRFSAERTGGSVSTLTIQRTQQEDSAVYLCASSSYSREQFFGPGTRLTVL.

This chain's CDR3 is CASSFSGEQYF. The CDR3 DNA reads TGTGCCAGCAGTTTCTCGGGGGAGCAGTACTTC. The V gene is TRBV28, the J gene TRBJ2-7; a possible D gene is TRBD2 (5 bases). Trimming removed 3 bases from V and 7 bases from J, with 7 bases in between. Germline lookup yields CDR1 MDHEN and CDR2 SYDVKM. The CDR3 consists of 11 residues. The whole variable domain, remainder taken from reference TRBV28 and TRBJ2-7, is DVKVTQSSRYLVKRTGEKVFLECVQDMDHENMFWYRQDPGLGLRLIYFSYDVKMKEKGDIPEGYSVSREKKERFSLILESASTNQTSMYLCASSFSGEQYFGPGTRLTVT.

This rearrangement joins TRBV2 to TRBJ2-1, with TRBD2 matching over 11 bases. The ends lost 4 bases at V and 3 bases at J; junction bases unmatched: 5. The CDR3 is 16 amino acids. The germline gives CDR1 SNHLY, CDR2 FYNNEI. CDR3 DNA sequence: TGTGCCAGCAGTGTGACTAGCGGGATGTACTACAATGAGCAGTTCTTC. Its protein product is CASSVTSGMYYNEQFF.

The CDR3 here is CASSYMTGDSGNTIYF. CDR3 sequence (DNA): TGTGCCAGCAGTTATATGACAGGGGATTCCGGAAACACCATATATTTT. The rearrangement uses TRBV6-6 and TRBJ1-3; TRBD1 aligns across 8 bases. The CDR3 is 16 residues long. J was trimmed by 4 bases and V by 3 bases; bases with no gene match: 8. Germline V gives CDR1 MNHNY, CDR2 SVGAGI (reference sequence).

The chain uses TRBV11-2 and TRBJ1-3; D gene unclear. Germline CDR1 SGHAT, CDR2 FQNNGV. V was clipped by 5 bases and J by 0 bases, with 17 bases between them. CDR3 length: 17 amino acids. The CDR3: CASSPELGVRSGNTIYF. CDR3 bases: TGTGCCAGCAGCCCCGAACTGGGCGTACGCTCTGGAAACACCATATATTTT.

The chain uses TRBV7-8 and TRBJ1-5; D is uncertain. CDR1 and CDR2 from the germline V gene are SGHVS and FQNEAQ. Trimming pared 4 bases from V and 7 bases from J, leaving 20 bases between. The CDR3 extends over 16 amino acids. The CDR3: CASSSERVAVRQPQHF. CDR3 DNA: TGTGCCAGCAGCTCCGAGCGCGTAGCGGTGCGACAGCCCCAGCATTTT.

V is TRBV6-1 and J is TRBJ2-1, with TRBD2 matching over 10 bases. The V gene end was trimmed by 1 base and the J gene end by 4 bases; junction bases not matched to a gene: 1. Germline assignment: CDR1 MNHNS and CDR2 SASEGT. The CDR3 covers 15 residues. CDR3 DNA sequence: TGTGCCAGCAGTGAAGGGACTAGCGGTTACAATGAGCAGTTCTTC. Translating it yields CASSEGTSGYNEQFF.